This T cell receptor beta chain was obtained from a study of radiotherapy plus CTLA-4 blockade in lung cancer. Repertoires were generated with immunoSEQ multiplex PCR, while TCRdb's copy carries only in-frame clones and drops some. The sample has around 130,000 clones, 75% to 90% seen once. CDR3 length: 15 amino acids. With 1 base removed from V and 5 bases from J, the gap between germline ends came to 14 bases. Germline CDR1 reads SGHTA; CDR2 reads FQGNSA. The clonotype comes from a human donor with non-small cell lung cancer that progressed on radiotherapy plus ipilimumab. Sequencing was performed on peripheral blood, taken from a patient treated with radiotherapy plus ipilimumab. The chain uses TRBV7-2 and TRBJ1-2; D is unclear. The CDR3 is CASSLEVGRQYGYTF. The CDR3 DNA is TGTGCCAGCAGCTTAGAGGTTGGCAGGCAATATGGCTACACCTTC.